Shown below are 7 T cell receptor beta chains from a single sample sequenced in a study of cytotoxic CD8 clonotypes in ibrutinib-treated CLL (dated by TCRdb to the early 2020s). The method behind the library was the immunoSEQ multiplex PCR assay. Here the immuneACCESS table is served through TCRdb, limited to in-frame sequences with V and J called. Missing clones are a known gap in these copies; in checked studies unresolved V genes cover under half, and the rest lacks a known reason. This sample holds roughly 28,000 clones; roughly 60% were observed only once. The top ten constitute about 14% of the sample. Sequencing was performed on PBMCs, taken before ibrutinib treatment. The receptors were sampled from a human donor with chronic lymphocytic leukemia.

The V gene is TRBV10-3, the J gene TRBJ2-7; 11 nucleotides align to TRBD2. From germline, CDR1 is ENHRY and CDR2 SYGVKD. This CDR3 is 16 amino acids long. The V and J ends lost 0 bases and 5 bases, in that order; junction bases with no gene match: 6. CDR3 protein: CAISESLAGGADEQYF. CDR3 nucleotide sequence: TGTGCCATCAGTGAGTCATTAGCGGGAGGGGCCGACGAGCAGTACTTC.

V usage is TRBV6-5 and J usage is TRBJ1-1; D is possibly TRBD1 (5 bases). Germline V CDR1 and CDR2: MNHEY, SVGAGI. This CDR3 is built from 14 residues. The V end lost 6 bases, the J end lost 1 base, and 12 bases lay between the germline ends. Written as DNA, the CDR3 is TGTGCCAGCAGATCCGGACACCCGAACACTGAAGCTTTCTTT. The encoded protein is CASRSGHPNTEAFF.

The chain joins TRBV5-1 to TRBJ2-3; 12 nucleotides align to TRBD2. This CDR3 is 16 amino acids long. V was pared by 0 bases and J by 3 bases, with 2 bases of the junction left unmatched. Germline assignment: CDR1 SGHRS and CDR2 YFSETQ. The CDR3 sequence is CASSLASGGATDTQYF. The CDR3 DNA reads TGCGCCAGCAGCTTGGCTAGCGGGGGGGCTACAGATACGCAGTATTTT.

This clone was seen a few times. DNA of the CDR3: TGTGCCAGCAGTGAAGCTGGGGATGGGAACTATGGCTACACCTTC. This gives the protein CASSEAGDGNYGYTF. The rearrangement links TRBV6-1 to TRBJ1-2; D uncertain. Trimming took 0 bases from V and 2 from J, leaving 10 bases between them. Per the germline V gene, CDR1 is MNHNS and CDR2 is SASEGT. The CDR3 loop spans 15 amino acids.

In this sample, this clone turned up once. The chain carries TRBV6-5 and TRBJ2-5; D possibly corresponds to TRBD2 (5 bases). This CDR3 is 14 amino acids long. Germline assignment: CDR1 MNHEY and CDR2 SVGAGI. Trimming left V 3 bases short and J 5 bases short, with 13 bases between. This chain's CDR3 is CASSYTTRVETQYF. For the CDR3, the DNA is TGTGCCAGCAGTTATACTACGAGGGTTGAGACCCAGTACTTC.

This chain links TRBV10-2 with TRBJ2-5; 7 positions match TRBD2. This CDR3 region has 15 residues. Germline lookup yields CDR1 WSHSY and CDR2 SAAADI. Trimming took 2 bases from V and 5 from J; bases not matched to a gene: 8. CDR3 sequence: CASSEPAGPLETQYF. CDR3 DNA: TGCGCCAGCAGTGAGCCAGCGGGGCCACTCGAGACCCAGTACTTC.

The rearrangement uses TRBV5-6 and TRBJ2-7; D unresolved. Germline lookup yields CDR1 SGHDT and CDR2 YYEEEE. Trimming pared 0 bases from V and 6 bases from J, leaving 4 bases between. The CDR3 consists of 11 residues. This chain's CDR3 is CASSLGGEQYF. For the CDR3, the DNA is TGTGCCAGCAGCTTGGGGGGCGAGCAGTACTTC.